What follows describes a single T cell receptor beta chain. This specimen comes from a study of blood T cell repertoires in COVID-19. Study-level background: COVID-19 samples, acute and convalescent, were from the United States, Italy and Spain. The cDNA or gDNA used as material had been derived from T cells, B-cell-depleted T cells, or PBMCs.

The CDR3 totals 15 residues. The trim removed 4 bases at V and 7 bases at J, leaving 8 bases unmatched. Germline V gives CDR1 MDHEN, CDR2 SYDVKM. How the authors handled the data: Cell counts per sample came from amplifying reference gene primers. Method: immunoSEQ multiplex PCR; TCRdb's copy keeps in-frame clones and lacks some. That table supplies the V and J calls and clone size; D and trimming were determined from the DNA. The data show around 78,000 clones, less than 95% seen once. The source is a woman between 50 and 59 years old in a cohort sampled during active COVID-19. The sequenced material came from peripheral blood. The chain combines TRBV28 with TRBJ1-4, with 8 bases fitting TRBD1. The CDR3 protein is CASSSRGRMGEKLFF. The CDR3 nucleotides are TGTGCCAGCAGTTCCAGGGGGCGAATGGGTGAAAAACTGTTTTTT.